This entry lists 32 T cell receptor beta chains sequenced from one sample in a study of blood T cell repertoires in COVID-19. The assay was immunoSEQ multiplex PCR, and TCRdb's table has in-frame clones only and misses some. The table records 150,000 or so clones, 85% to 90% of them present only once. Input material: peripheral blood. The receptor source for this set is a man of 80 years or more with acute or convalescent COVID-19.

This chain joins TRBV5-4 and TRBJ1-3; TRBD1 might be the D (5 bases). CDR3 size: 18 residues. Deletions cut 0 bases from V and 3 bases from J, with 19 bases between. Germline lookup yields CDR1 SGHNT and CDR2 YYREEE (reference sequence). The DNA for the CDR3 is TGTGCCAGCAGCTTGGTTGGTTCAGGGCCCCGCGGTGGAAACACCATATATTTT. Protein sequence: CASSLVGSGPRGGNTIYF.

This rearrangement joins TRBV6-1 to TRBJ2-3; the D gene is possibly TRBD2 (5 bases). Trimming removed 2 bases from V and 2 bases from J, with 8 bases in between. Germline V lookup: CDR1 MNHNS, CDR2 SASEGT. The CDR3 covers 14 residues. The CDR3 region has the DNA TGTGCCAGCAGTGAACTCGGGGACACAGATACGCAGTATTTT. Protein: CASSELGDTDTQYF.

This sequence joins TRBV20-1 and TRBJ1-2, with 8 bases aligning to TRBD1. After removal of 5 bases from V and 7 bases from J, the junction contained 3 bases not matched to a gene. Germline CDR1 reads DFQATT; CDR2 reads SNEGSKA (reference sequence). CDR3 length: 11 amino acids. The CDR3 sequence: CSAGTGAGYTF. CDR3 in DNA: TGCAGTGCTGGGACAGGTGCTGGCTACACCTTC.

The CDR3 region is CSVEVRLAGIYSRRNEQFF. For the CDR3, the DNA is TGCAGCGTTGAAGTCCGACTAGCGGGAATCTATAGTAGAAGGAATGAGCAGTTCTTC. This rearrangement joins TRBV29-1 to TRBJ2-1; 11 bases are a match to TRBD2. Trimming cost V 1 base and J 7 bases; bases outside gene matches: 18. The CDR3 is 19 amino acids. Germline loops: CDR1 SQVTM, CDR2 ANQGSEA.

The chain couples TRBV7-2 to TRBJ2-7, with 7 bases matching TRBD1. Germline assignment: CDR1 SGHTA and CDR2 FQGNSA. This CDR3 spans 15 amino acids. Trimming took 1 base from V and 3 from J; bases not matched to a gene: 6. CDR3 nucleotide sequence: TGTGCCAGCAGCTTAGTGACAGGGCTGAACTACGAGCAGTACTTC. Residues: CASSLVTGLNYEQYF.

The rearrangement uses TRBV5-1 and TRBJ2-6; maybe TRBD1 (6 bases). Trimming cost V 4 bases and J 0 bases, with 20 bases left between them. This CDR3 region has 19 residues. Looked up from germline, CDR1 is SGHRS and CDR2 is YFSETQ. CDR3 DNA sequence: TGCGCCAGCAGCCGACAGGTTCTCAGGAGAAACTCTGGGGCCAACGTCCTGACTTTC. Translated: CASSRQVLRRNSGANVLTF.

This rearrangement joins TRBV18 to TRBJ2-3, with unresolved D. Trimming pared 5 bases from V and 4 bases from J, leaving 7 bases between. The CDR3 runs to 12 residues. In germline, CDR1 is KGHSH, CDR2 LQKENI. The CDR3 is CASSSSSDTQYF. CDR3 nucleotide sequence: TGTGCCAGCTCATCCTCGTCAGATACGCAGTATTTT.

The genes are TRBV6-1 and TRBJ1-4, with 8 bases matching TRBD1. The V and J ends lost 4 bases and 0 bases, in that order; junction bases with no gene match: 4. This CDR3 region has 16 residues. The germline gives CDR1 MNHNS, CDR2 SASEGT. The CDR3 loop reads CASSGDRFATNEKLFF. The CDR3 DNA reads as TGTGCCAGCAGTGGGGACAGGTTTGCAACTAATGAAAAACTGTTTTTT.

The gene calls are TRBV10-3 and TRBJ2-1, with a weak D call TRBD1 (6 bases). In germline, CDR1 is ENHRY, CDR2 SYGVKD. V was clipped by 4 bases and J by 3 bases, with 10 bases between them. The CDR3 has 14 amino acids. This CDR3 is CAISGQVDYNEQFF. The CDR3 DNA is TGTGCCATCAGTGGACAGGTTGACTACAATGAGCAGTTCTTC.

The V gene is TRBV4-1, the J gene TRBJ2-2; D uncertain. The length of the CDR3 is 16 residues. V lost 3 bases, J lost 6 bases, and 17 bases lay in between. Germline-derived CDR1 and CDR2 are MGHRA and YSYEKL. CDR3 bases: TGCGCCAGCAGCCAGGCCACAGTCTTTGCCTCCGGGGAGCTGTTTTTT. This encodes CASSQATVFASGELFF.

The V call is TRBV4-1, the J call TRBJ2-3; 10 bases agree with TRBD2. Trimming took 1 base from V and 6 from J; bases not matched to a gene: 7. Per germline, CDR1 MGHRA and CDR2 YSYEKL. The CDR3 runs to 16 residues. The CDR3 nucleotides are TGCGCCAGCAGCCAAGGGTGGCTAGCGGGGGCTGATACGCAGTATTTT. Its protein is CASSQGWLAGADTQYF.

The gene calls are TRBV7-3 and TRBJ2-1, with 8 bases fitting TRBD2. The J segment lost 4 bases and the V segment lost 4 bases, leaving 6 bases of the junction unmatched. Germline CDR1 SGHTA, CDR2 FQGTGA. The CDR3 extends over 15 amino acids. The CDR3 spells CASSSTSGRYNEQFF. As DNA, the CDR3 is TGTGCCAGCAGCTCCACCAGCGGGAGATACAATGAGCAGTTCTTC.

This chain joins TRBV6-1 and TRBJ1-1; a possible D gene is TRBD1 (6 bases). The germline V and J ends were trimmed by 2 bases and 2 bases, with 12 bases remaining between them. The CDR3 has 15 residues. Germline values: CDR1 MNHNS, CDR2 SASEGT. The CDR3 is CASSELPGANTEAFF. The CDR3 DNA follows: TGTGCCAGCAGTGAACTCCCAGGGGCAAACACTGAAGCTTTCTTT.

This chain's CDR3 is CASSLVSGSSYEQYF. The CDR3, as DNA: TGTGCCAGCAGCTTAGTTAGCGGGAGCTCCTACGAGCAGTACTTC. This sequence joins TRBV11-2 and TRBJ2-7; 9 nucleotides match TRBD2. The CDR3 runs to 15 residues. J was trimmed by 0 bases and V by 1 base; bases with no gene match: 1. Germline lookup yields CDR1 SGHAT and CDR2 FQNNGV.

There are a few counts of this clone. This CDR3 reads CASTPPGEGPQHF. CDR3 nucleotide sequence: TGTGCCAGCACCCCACCGGGCGAGGGTCCCCAGCATTTT. The chain couples TRBV12-3 or TRBV12-4 to TRBJ1-5, with D hard to call. The CDR3 spans 13 residues. Trimming stripped 7 bases from V and 10 bases from J, with 17 bases between.

The rearrangement joins TRBV25-1 to TRBJ2-3; 11 nucleotides line up with TRBD2. CDR1 MGHDK and CDR2 SYGVNS come from the germline V gene. The CDR3 is 18 residues long. Losses at the gene ends were 5 bases for V and 0 bases for J; bases not matched to a gene: 10. CDR3 DNA sequence: TGTGCCAGCAGTCCATCCCCGGGACTAGCGGATAGCACAGATACGCAGTATTTT. The encoded protein is CASSPSPGLADSTDTQYF.

This chain uses TRBV6-5 with TRBJ1-1; D gene unclear. Trimming left V 3 bases short and J 1 base short, with 6 bases between. Per the germline V gene, CDR1 is MNHEY and CDR2 is SVGAGI. There are 13 residues in the CDR3. The CDR3 DNA reads as TGTGCCAGCAGTTATGTGGCGAACACTGAAGCTTTCTTT. It codes for CASSYVANTEAFF.

The V gene is TRBV4-2, the J gene TRBJ2-1; 7 nucleotides agree with TRBD1. Germline CDR1 is LGHNA and CDR2 is YNFKEQ. This CDR3 region has 14 residues. V shed 3 bases and J 5 bases; nucleotides not matched to a gene: 4. The CDR3: CASSHRDSDNEQFF. In DNA form, the CDR3 reads TGTGCCAGCAGCCATAGGGACAGCGACAATGAGCAGTTCTTC.

The V and J genes are TRBV30 and TRBJ2-3; 11 bases line up with TRBD2. CDR3 length: 22 residues. V lost 0 bases, J lost 4 bases, and 24 bases stayed unmatched. CDR1 and CDR2 (germline): GTSNPN, SVGIG (reference sequence). The CDR3 protein is CAWSVQRGSVWLAGGPADTQYF. The DNA for the CDR3 is TGTGCCTGGAGTGTACAAAGGGGATCAGTGTGGCTAGCGGGGGGACCGGCAGATACGCAGTATTTT.

This clone was detected only a few times. V and J are TRBV7-9 and TRBJ1-1; no definite D call. The V end lost 8 bases, the J end lost 12 bases, and 10 bases lay between the germline ends. In germline, CDR1 is SEHNR, CDR2 FQNEAQ (reference sequence). The CDR3 loop spans 9 amino acids. This CDR3 reads CASERESFF. CDR3 nucleotides: TGTGCCAGCGAGAGGGAGTCTTTCTTT.

CDR3 region: CASSLAHFQETQYF. In DNA, the CDR3 is TGTGCCAGCAGCTTAGCCCACTTTCAAGAGACCCAGTACTTC. The rearrangement uses TRBV7-8 and TRBJ2-5; D is undetermined. The CDR3 consists of 14 residues. CDR1 is SGHVS, CDR2 FQNEAQ, per germline. V lost 0 bases and J lost 2, with 7 bases in between.

The rearrangement uses TRBV9 and TRBJ2-6, with 7 bases aligning to TRBD1. The CDR3 extends over 19 amino acids. J gave up 0 bases and V 3 bases, and 12 bases lay outside the gene matches. The germline gives CDR1 SGDLS, CDR2 YYNGEE. The CDR3 bases are TGTGCCAGCAGCGCCCAGACAGGGCACTTAAGCTCTGGGGCCAACGTCCTGACTTTC. Its protein product is CASSAQTGHLSSGANVLTF.

This clone turned up a few times. V and J are TRBV5-4 and TRBJ1-6, with TRBD1 identical over 8 bases. The CDR3 has 14 residues. Germline-derived CDR1 and CDR2 are SGHNT and YYREEE (reference sequence). Trimming at V came to 4 bases and at J to 10 bases, leaving 7 bases not matched to a gene. DNA for the CDR3: TGTGCCAGCAGCATCGACAGGGGTGGGTCACCCCTCCACTTT. Residues: CASSIDRGGSPLHF.

V usage is TRBV28 and J usage is TRBJ1-6; D is ambiguous. Germline V gives CDR1 MDHEN, CDR2 SYDVKM. V dropped 3 bases and J dropped 7 bases, with 13 bases sitting between them. This CDR3 has 15 amino acids. This CDR3 is CASSFSGSGNSPLHF. The CDR3 coding sequence is TGTGCCAGCAGTTTTTCAGGCAGCGGAAATTCACCCCTCCACTTT.

The chain recombines TRBV19 with TRBJ1-5; 9 bases map to TRBD1. Germline V CDR1 and CDR2: LNHDA, SQIVND (reference sequence). The CDR3 runs 13 residues. Unmatched junction bases numbered 5, after V lost 7 bases and J lost 7 bases. This chain's CDR3 is CASKRQGEQPQHF. In DNA form, the CDR3 reads TGTGCCAGTAAAAGACAGGGGGAACAGCCCCAGCATTTT.

The J gene is TRBJ1-1, the V gene TRBV5-4; 11 bases are shared with TRBD1. This CDR3 has 17 amino acids. Looked up from germline, CDR1 is SGHNT and CDR2 is YYREEE (reference sequence). V lost 4 bases, J lost 6 bases, and 14 bases stayed unmatched. CDR3 nucleotides: TGTGCCAGCAGCCGGGGACAGGGGGAAGGAAGCAGAGCTGAAGCTTTCTTT. It encodes CASSRGQGEGSRAEAFF. Variable domain in full (rest from reference TRBV5-4 and TRBJ1-1): ETGVTQSPTHLIKTRGQQVTLRCSSQSGHNTVSWYQQALGQGPQFIFQYYREEENGRGNFPPRFSGLQFPNYSSELNVNALELDDSALYLCASSRGQGEGSRAEAFFGQGTRLTVV.

The V gene is TRBV5-6, the J gene TRBJ2-1, with D maybe TRBD2 (5 bases). CDR3 length equals 13 residues. V was shortened by 4 bases and J by 3 bases, with 8 bases between the two germline ends. CDR1 SGHDT and CDR2 YYEEEE come from the germline V gene. CDR3 sequence (DNA): TGTGCCAGCAGCCCCGACTACTACAATGAGCAGTTCTTC. It yields the protein CASSPDYYNEQFF.

V and J are TRBV5-1 and TRBJ2-3; the match to TRBD2 covers 8 bases. Trimming cost V 1 base and J 5 bases; bases outside gene matches: 6. CDR1 is SGHRS and CDR2 is YFSETQ in the germline V gene. This CDR3 is 15 amino acids long. The CDR3 DNA follows: TGCGCCAGCAGCTTGATCCCGGGACTAGGAGATACGCAGTATTTT. Translating gives CASSLIPGLGDTQYF.

This clone occurred a few times. The V and J genes are TRBV27 and TRBJ2-5; D not certain. The length of the CDR3 is 13 residues. V shed 3 bases and J shed 5 bases, with 10 bases lying between them. Per germline, CDR1 MNHEY and CDR2 SMNVEV (reference sequence). DNA for the CDR3: TGTGCCAGCAGTTTGGCGACTGGCGAGACCCAGTACTTC. Its translation is CASSLATGETQYF.

The chain links TRBV18 to TRBJ1-6, with 11 bases that match TRBD1. The CDR3 extends over 20 amino acids. Germline V gene sequence: CDR1 KGHSH, CDR2 LQKENI. Unmatched junction bases numbered 18, after V lost 2 bases and J lost 9 bases. The CDR3 loop reads CASSPSLRDRGFIRGSPLHF. The CDR3 coding sequence is TGTGCCAGCTCACCAAGTCTACGGGACAGGGGGTTTATCAGAGGTTCACCCCTCCACTTT.

V gene TRBV6-4 combines with J gene TRBJ2-3; D gene uncertain. The ends were cut back, 6 bases at V and 3 bases at J, with 13 bases in the middle. This CDR3 is 14 amino acids long. The germline V gene has CDR1 MRHNA and CDR2 SNTAGT. CDR3: CASSPNTFTDTQYF. DNA of the CDR3: TGTGCCAGCAGCCCAAACACATTTACAGATACGCAGTATTTT.

This CDR3 is CASSQGVARGRGESYNEQFF. CDR3 nucleotides: TGTGCCAGCAGCCAAGGTGTAGCGCGGGGCCGGGGTGAGTCCTACAATGAGCAGTTCTTC. The V gene is TRBV3-1 (or the pseudogene TRBV3-2), the J gene TRBJ2-1; weak D call: TRBD2 (6 bases). The CDR3 totals 20 residues. With 1 base removed from V and 1 base from J, the gap between germline ends came to 23 bases. Germline CDR1 and CDR2: LGHDT and YNNKEL (reference sequence).